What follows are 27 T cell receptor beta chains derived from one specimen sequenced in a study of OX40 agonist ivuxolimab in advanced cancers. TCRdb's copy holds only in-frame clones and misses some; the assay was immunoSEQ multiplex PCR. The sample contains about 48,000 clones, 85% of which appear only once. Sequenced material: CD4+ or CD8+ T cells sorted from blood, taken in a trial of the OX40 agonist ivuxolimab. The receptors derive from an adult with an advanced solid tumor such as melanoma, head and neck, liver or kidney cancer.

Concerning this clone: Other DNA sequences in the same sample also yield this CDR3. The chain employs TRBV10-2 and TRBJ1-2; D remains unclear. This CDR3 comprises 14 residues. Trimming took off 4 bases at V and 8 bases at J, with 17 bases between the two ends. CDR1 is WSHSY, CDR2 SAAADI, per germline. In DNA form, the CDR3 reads TGCGCCAGCAGTGCGGAGTGGCACACGGAGGGCTACACCTTC. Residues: CASSAEWHTEGYTF.

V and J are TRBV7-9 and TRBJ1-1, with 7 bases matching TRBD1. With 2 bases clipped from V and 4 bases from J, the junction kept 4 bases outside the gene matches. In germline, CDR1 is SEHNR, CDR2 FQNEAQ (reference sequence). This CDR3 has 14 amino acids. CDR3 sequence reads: CASSLKTGFTEAFF. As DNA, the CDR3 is TGTGCCAGCAGCTTAAAGACAGGGTTCACTGAAGCTTTCTTT.

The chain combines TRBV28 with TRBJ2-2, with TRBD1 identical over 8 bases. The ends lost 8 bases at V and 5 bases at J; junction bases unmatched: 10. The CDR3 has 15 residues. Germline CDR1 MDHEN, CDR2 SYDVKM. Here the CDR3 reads CASETWTGRTGELFF. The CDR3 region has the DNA TGTGCCAGCGAAACGTGGACAGGGAGGACCGGGGAGCTGTTTTTT. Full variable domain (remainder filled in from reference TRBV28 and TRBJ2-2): DVKVTQSSRYLVKRTGEKVFLECVQDMDHENMFWYRQDPGLGLRLIYFSYDVKMKEKGDIPEGYSVSREKKERFSLILESASTNQTSMYLCASETWTGRTGELFFGEGSRLTVL.

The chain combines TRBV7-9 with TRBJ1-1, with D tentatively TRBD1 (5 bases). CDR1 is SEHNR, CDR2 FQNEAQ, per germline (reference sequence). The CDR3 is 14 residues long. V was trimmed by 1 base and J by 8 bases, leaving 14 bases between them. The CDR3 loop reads CASSLGLRQSEAFF. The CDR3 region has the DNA TGTGCCAGCAGCTTAGGCCTCCGACAGTCCGAAGCTTTCTTT.

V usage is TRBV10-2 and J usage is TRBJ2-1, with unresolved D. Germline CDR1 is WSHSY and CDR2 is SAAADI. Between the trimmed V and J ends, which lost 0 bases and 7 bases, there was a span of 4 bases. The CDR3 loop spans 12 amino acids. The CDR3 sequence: CASSESVNEQFF. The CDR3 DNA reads TGCGCCAGCAGTGAGTCAGTGAATGAGCAGTTCTTC.

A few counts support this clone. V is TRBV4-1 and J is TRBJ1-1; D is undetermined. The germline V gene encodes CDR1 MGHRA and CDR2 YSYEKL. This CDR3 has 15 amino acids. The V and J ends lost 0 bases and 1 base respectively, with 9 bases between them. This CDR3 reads CASSQDQTRNTEAFF. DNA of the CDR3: TGCGCCAGCAGCCAAGACCAGACGAGGAACACTGAAGCTTTCTTT.

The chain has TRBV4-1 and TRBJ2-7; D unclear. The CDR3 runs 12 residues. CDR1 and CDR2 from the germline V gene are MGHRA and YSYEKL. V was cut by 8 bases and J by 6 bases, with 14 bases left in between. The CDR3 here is CASARPGGEQYF. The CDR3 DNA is TGCGCCAGCGCCCGACCAGGTGGCGAGCAGTACTTC.

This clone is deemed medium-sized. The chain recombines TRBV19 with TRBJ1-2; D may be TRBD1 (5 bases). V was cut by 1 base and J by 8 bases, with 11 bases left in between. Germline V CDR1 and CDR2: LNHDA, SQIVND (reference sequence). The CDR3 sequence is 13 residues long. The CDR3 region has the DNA TGTGCCAGTAGTATAGGCCAGGGCGGGGGCTACACCTTC. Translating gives CASSIGQGGGYTF.

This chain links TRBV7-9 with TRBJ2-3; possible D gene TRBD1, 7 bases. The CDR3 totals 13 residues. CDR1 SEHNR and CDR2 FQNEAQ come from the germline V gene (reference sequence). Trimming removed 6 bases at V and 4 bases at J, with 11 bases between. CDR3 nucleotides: TGTGCCAGCAGGCGGGACAGCGCAGATACGCAGTATTTT. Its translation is CASRRDSADTQYF.

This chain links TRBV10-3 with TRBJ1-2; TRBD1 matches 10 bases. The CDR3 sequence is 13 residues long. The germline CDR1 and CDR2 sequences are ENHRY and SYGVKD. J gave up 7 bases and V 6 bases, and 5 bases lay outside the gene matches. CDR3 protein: CAIRPGQGSGYTF. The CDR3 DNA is TGTGCCATCAGACCGGGACAGGGGTCTGGCTACACCTTC.

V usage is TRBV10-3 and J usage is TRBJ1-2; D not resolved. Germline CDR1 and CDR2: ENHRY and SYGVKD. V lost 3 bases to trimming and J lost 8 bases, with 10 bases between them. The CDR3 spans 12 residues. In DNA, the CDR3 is TGTGCCATCAGTGATCTCGGGTACGGCTACACCTTC. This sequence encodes CAISDLGYGYTF.

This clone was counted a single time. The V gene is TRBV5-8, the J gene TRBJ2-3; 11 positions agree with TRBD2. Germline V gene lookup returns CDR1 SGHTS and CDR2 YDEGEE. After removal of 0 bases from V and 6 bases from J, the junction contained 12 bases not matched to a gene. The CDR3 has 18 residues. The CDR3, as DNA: TGTGCCAGCAGCTTGGTGGTAGGGACTAGCGGCCGGTCGGATACGCAGTATTTT. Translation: CASSLVVGTSGRSDTQYF.

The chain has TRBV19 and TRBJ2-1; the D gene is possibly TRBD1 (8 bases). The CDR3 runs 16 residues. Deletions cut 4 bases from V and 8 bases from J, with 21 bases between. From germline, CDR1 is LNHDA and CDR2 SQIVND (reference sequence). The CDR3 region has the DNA TGTGCCAGTAGTACGACCACAGGGGGGGGGATGGATGAGCAGTTCTTC. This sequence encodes CASSTTTGGGMDEQFF.

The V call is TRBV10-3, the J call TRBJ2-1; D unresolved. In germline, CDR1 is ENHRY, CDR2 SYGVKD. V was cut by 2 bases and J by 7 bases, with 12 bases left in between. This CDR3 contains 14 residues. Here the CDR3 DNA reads TGTGCCATCAGTGAGGCGCTAGTAAGGAATGAGCAGTTCTTC. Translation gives CAISEALVRNEQFF.

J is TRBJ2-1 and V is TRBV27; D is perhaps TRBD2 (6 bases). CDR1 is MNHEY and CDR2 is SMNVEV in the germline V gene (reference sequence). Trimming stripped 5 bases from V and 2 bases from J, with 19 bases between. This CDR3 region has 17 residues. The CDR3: CASSPEAVAVPYNEQFF. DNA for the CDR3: TGTGCCAGCAGTCCGGAAGCCGTAGCGGTTCCCTACAATGAGCAGTTCTTC.

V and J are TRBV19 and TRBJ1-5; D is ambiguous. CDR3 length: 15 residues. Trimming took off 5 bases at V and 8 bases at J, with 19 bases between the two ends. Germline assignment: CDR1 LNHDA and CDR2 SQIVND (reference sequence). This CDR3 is CASSPGRPGGKPQHF. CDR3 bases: TGTGCCAGTAGTCCCGGGAGGCCAGGAGGAAAGCCCCAGCATTTT.

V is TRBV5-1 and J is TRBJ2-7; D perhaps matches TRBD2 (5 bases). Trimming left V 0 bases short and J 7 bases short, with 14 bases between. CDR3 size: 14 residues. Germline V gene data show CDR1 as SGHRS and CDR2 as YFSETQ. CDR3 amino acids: CASSLAGSGWEQYF. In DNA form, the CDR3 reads TGCGCCAGCAGCTTGGCCGGGTCGGGGTGGGAGCAGTACTTC.

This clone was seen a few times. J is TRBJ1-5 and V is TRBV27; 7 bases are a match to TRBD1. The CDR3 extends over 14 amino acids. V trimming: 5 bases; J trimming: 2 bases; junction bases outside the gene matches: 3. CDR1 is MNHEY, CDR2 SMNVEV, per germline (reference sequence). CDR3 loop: CASSLGQGNQPQHF. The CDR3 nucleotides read TGTGCCAGCAGTCTAGGACAGGGCAATCAGCCCCAGCATTTT.

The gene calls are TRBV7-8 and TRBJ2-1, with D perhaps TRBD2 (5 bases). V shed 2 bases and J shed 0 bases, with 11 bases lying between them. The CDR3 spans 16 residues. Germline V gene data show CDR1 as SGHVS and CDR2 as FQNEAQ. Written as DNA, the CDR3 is TGTGCCAGCAGCTTACGGGGTATGGGCTCCTACAATGAGCAGTTCTTC. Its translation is CASSLRGMGSYNEQFF.

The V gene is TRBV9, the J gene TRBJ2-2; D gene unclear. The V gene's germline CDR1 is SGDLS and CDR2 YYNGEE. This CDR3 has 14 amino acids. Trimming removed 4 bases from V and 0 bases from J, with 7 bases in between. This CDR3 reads CASSRAPNTGELFF. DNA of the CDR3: TGTGCCAGCAGCAGGGCCCCGAACACCGGGGAGCTGTTTTTT.

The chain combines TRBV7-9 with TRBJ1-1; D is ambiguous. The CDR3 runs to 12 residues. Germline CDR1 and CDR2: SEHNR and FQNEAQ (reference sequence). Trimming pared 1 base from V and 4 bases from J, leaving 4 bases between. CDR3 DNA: TGTGCCAGCAGCTTAGTTGTCACTGAAGCTTTCTTT. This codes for CASSLVVTEAFF.

The CDR3 sequence is CASSLKGLNTEAFF. In nucleotides, the CDR3 is TGCGCCAGCAGCTTGAAGGGGTTGAACACTGAAGCTTTCTTT. This chain joins TRBV5-1 and TRBJ1-1, with D possibly being TRBD1 (5 bases). This CDR3 region has 14 residues. CDR1 and CDR2 from the germline V gene are SGHRS and YFSETQ. V shed 1 base and J shed 0 bases, with 7 bases lying between them.

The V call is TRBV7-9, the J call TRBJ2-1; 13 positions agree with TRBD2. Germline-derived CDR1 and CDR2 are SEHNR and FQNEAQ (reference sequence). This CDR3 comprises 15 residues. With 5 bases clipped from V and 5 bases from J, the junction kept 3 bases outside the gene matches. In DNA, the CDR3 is TGTGCCAGCAGCGTACTAGCGGGAGGGAACAATGAGCAGTTCTTC. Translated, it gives CASSVLAGGNNEQFF.

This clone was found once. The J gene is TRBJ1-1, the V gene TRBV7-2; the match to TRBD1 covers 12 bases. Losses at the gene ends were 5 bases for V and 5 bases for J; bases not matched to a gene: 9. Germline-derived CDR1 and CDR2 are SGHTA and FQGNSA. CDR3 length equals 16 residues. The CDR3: CASSIRDRGQGTEAFF. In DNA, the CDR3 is TGTGCCAGCAGCATCCGGGACAGGGGGCAGGGAACTGAAGCTTTCTTT. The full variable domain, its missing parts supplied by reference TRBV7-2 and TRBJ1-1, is GAGVSQSPSNKVTEKGKDVELRCDPISGHTALYWYRQSLGQGLEFLIYFQGNSAPDKSGLPSDRFSAERTGGSVSTLTIQRTQQEDSAVYLCASSIRDRGQGTEAFFGQGTRLTVV.

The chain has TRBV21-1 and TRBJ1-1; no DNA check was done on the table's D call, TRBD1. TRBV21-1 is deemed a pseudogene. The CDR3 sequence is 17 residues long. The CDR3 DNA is TGTGCCAGCAGCAAGGGCCGTGGGTACGAAATGAACACTGAAGCTTTCTTT. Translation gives CASSKGRGYEMNTEAFF.

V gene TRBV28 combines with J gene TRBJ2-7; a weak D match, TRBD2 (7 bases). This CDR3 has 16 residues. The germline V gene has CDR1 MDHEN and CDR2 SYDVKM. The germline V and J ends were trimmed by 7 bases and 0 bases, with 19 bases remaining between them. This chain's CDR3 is CASIPGGRRHSYEQYF. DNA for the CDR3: TGTGCCAGCATTCCCGGGGGGCGTCGCCACTCCTACGAGCAGTACTTC.

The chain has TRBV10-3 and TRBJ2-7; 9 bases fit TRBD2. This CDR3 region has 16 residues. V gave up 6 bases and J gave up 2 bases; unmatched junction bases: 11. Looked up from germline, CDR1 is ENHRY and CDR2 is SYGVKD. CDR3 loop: CAISSRASGTAYEQYF. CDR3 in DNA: TGTGCCATCAGCTCCAGGGCTAGCGGGACCGCCTACGAGCAGTACTTC.